This T cell receptor beta chain stems from a study of human T cells and chemical hapten exposure. Many counts were recorded for this clonotype. Time point of the sample: patch test 1, 2 weeks after DPC sensitization. Treatment of the sample: therapeutic diphenylcyclopropenone sensitization with weekly scalp DPC. One entry per CDR3 protein results from TCRdb running MiXCR on the RACE reads. The data show over 75,000 distinct CDR3 sequences, 7.5% to 9% seen once. Germline V gene data show CDR1 as MNHNS and CDR2 as SASEGT. This CDR3 has 15 residues. The V end was cut by 4 bases, the J end by 7 bases, with 17 bases between.

The gene calls are TRBV6-1 and TRBJ1-5, with D unclear. The receptor was isolated from a woman aged 30 to 39 with alopecia areata. Some clones in this sample may be carry-over from other donors' samples. Sample: whole blood, taken in connection with sensitization to the hapten diphenylcyclopropenone (DPC). The CDR3 is CASSAPPGEPQPQHF. CDR3 DNA: TGTGCCAGCAGTGCCCCCCCGGGAGAGCCGCAGCCCCAGCATTTT.